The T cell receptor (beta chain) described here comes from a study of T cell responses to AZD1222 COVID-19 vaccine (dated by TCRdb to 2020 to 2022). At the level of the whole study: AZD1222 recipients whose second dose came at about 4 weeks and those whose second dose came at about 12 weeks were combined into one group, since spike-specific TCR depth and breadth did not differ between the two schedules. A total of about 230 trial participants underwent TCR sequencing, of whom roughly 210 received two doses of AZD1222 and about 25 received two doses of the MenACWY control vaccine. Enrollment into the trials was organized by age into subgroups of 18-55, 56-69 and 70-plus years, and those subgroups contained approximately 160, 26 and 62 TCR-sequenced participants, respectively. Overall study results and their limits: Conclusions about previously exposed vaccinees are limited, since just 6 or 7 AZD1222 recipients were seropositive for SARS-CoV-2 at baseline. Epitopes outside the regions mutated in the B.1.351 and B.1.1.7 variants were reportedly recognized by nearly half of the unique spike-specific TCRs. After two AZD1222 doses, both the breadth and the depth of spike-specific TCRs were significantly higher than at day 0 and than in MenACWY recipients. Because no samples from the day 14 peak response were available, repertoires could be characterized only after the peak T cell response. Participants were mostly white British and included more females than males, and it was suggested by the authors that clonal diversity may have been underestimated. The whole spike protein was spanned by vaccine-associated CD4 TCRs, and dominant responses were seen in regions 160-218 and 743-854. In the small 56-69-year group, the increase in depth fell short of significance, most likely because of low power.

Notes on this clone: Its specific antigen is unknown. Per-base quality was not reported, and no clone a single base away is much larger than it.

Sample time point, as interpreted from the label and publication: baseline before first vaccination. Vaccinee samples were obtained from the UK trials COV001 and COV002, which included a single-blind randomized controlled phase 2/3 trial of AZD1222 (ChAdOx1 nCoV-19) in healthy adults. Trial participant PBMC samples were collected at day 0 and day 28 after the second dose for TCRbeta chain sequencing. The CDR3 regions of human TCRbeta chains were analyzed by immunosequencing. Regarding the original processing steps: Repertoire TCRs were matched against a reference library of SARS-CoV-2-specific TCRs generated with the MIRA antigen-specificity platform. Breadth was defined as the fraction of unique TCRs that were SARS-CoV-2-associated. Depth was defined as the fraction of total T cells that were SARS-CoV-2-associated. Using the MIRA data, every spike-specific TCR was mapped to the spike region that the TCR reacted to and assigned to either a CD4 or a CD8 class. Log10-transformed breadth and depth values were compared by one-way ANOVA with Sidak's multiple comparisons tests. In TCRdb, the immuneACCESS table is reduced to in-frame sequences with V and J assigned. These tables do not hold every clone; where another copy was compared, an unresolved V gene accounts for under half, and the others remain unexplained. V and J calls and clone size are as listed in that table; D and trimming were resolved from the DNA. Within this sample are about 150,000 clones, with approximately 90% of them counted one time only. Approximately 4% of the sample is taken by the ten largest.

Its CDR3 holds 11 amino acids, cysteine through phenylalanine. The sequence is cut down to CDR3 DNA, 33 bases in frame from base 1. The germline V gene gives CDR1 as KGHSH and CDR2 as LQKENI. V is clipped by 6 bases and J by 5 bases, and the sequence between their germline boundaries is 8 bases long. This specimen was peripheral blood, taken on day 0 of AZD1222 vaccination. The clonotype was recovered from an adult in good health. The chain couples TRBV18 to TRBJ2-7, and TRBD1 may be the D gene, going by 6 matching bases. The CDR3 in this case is CASSSGDEQYF. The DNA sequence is TGTGCCAGCTCCTCAGGGGACGAGCAGTACTTC.